These T cell receptor beta chains were read from a single sample in a study of glioma-infiltrating T cells. TCRdb independently ran MiXCR on the multiplex PCR reads; one entry per CDR3 protein. Counted here are a few hundred thousand distinct CDR3 sequences, roughly two fifths occurring once; the ten biggest clones make up about 11%. Sequenced input: glioma tissue, nonneoplastic brain tissue, or PBMCs (not recorded which). The receptors stem from a human donor with low-grade glioma or glioblastoma, undergoing nonglioma brain surgery, or in good health (not recorded which). CDR3s include the opening cysteine and the closing phenylalanine or tryptophan. D genes are given only for firm matches. For some rows the clone size is stated as once, few or many, or as a class when expanded; others skip it.

cdr3_aa: CSVQGGVDTEAFF
cdr3_nt: TGCAGCGTCCAAGGGGGAGTGGACACTGAAGCTTTCTTT
j_call: TRBJ1-1
v_call: TRBV29-1
d_call: NA
clone_size: NA

cdr3_aa: CASSQDLGQGGYGYTF
cdr3_nt: TGCGCCAGCAGCCAAGATCTGGGACAGGGCGGCTATGGCTACACCTTC
j_call: TRBJ1-2
v_call: TRBV4-1
d_call: TRBD1
clone_size: NA

cdr3_aa: CASSLEGRGTDTQYF
cdr3_nt: TGCGCCAGCAGCTTGGAGGGCAGGGGGACAGATACGCAGTATTTT
j_call: TRBJ2-3
v_call: TRBV5-1
d_call: TRBD1
clone_size: NA

cdr3_aa: CATSPQGRYTDTQYF
cdr3_nt: TGTGCCACCAGTCCACAGGGGCGATACACAGATACGCAGTATTTT
j_call: TRBJ2-3
v_call: TRBV24-1
d_call: TRBD1
clone_size: few

cdr3_aa: CATSGGQRGFTDTQYF
cdr3_nt: TGTGCCACCTCAGGCGGGCAGAGGGGTTTTACAGATACGCAGTATTTT
j_call: TRBJ2-3
v_call: TRBV15
d_call: NA
clone_size: many

cdr3_aa: CSANPGALGNEQFF
cdr3_nt: TGCAGTGCCAACCCCGGGGCCCTGGGGAATGAGCAGTTCTTC
j_call: TRBJ2-1
v_call: TRBV20-1
d_call: NA
clone_size: few

cdr3_aa: CASSYPDRVYEQYF
cdr3_nt: TGTGCCAGCAGCTACCCGGACAGAGTCTACGAGCAGTACTTC
j_call: TRBJ2-7
v_call: TRBV12-3/TRBV12-4
d_call: NA
clone_size: NA

cdr3_aa: CSATTSGSRDEQFF
cdr3_nt: TGCAGTGCCACAACTAGCGGGAGTAGGGATGAGCAGTTCTTC
j_call: TRBJ2-1
v_call: TRBV20-1
d_call: TRBD2
clone_size: NA

cdr3_aa: CSASEASGRSSYEQYF
cdr3_nt: TGCAGTGCTAGCGAGGCTAGCGGGAGGAGCTCCTACGAGCAGTACTTC
j_call: TRBJ2-7
v_call: TRBV20-1
d_call: TRBD2
clone_size: few

cdr3_aa: CSARANPGELFF
cdr3_nt: TGCAGTGCTAGAGCGAATCCCGGGGAGCTGTTTTTT
j_call: TRBJ2-2
v_call: TRBV20-1
d_call: NA
clone_size: NA

cdr3_aa: CASSYATYTEAFF
cdr3_nt: TGTGCCAGCAGTTACGCTACATACACTGAAGCTTTCTTT
j_call: TRBJ1-1
v_call: TRBV6-2/TRBV6-3
d_call: NA
clone_size: many

cdr3_aa: CASSFRQNQPQHF
cdr3_nt: TGTGCCAGTAGTTTCAGACAGAATCAGCCCCAGCATTTT
j_call: TRBJ1-5
v_call: TRBV19
d_call: NA
clone_size: many

cdr3_aa: CASSFPEVTDTKYF
cdr3_nt: TGCGCCAGCAGCTTCCCCGAAGTCACAGATACGAAGTATTTT
j_call: TRBJ2-3
v_call: TRBV5-1
d_call: NA
clone_size: NA

cdr3_aa: CASRGTDSIEQFF
cdr3_nt: TGTGCCAGCAGAGGGACAGATTCCATTGAGCAGTTCTTC
j_call: TRBJ2-1
v_call: TRBV6-4
d_call: TRBD1
clone_size: many

cdr3_aa: CASSLEVRGYTF
cdr3_nt: TGTGCCAGCAGTTTAGAGGTGCGGGGCTACACCTTC
j_call: TRBJ1-2
v_call: TRBV12-3/TRBV12-4
d_call: NA
clone_size: many

cdr3_aa: CASSSDYRSYNVQLF
cdr3_nt: TGTGCCAGCAGCTCGGACTACCGTTCTTACAATGTGCAGCTCTTC
j_call: TRBJ2-1
v_call: TRBV7-9
d_call: NA
clone_size: NA

cdr3_aa: CASSQGFPTLATDTQYF
cdr3_nt: TGCGCCAGCAGCCAAGGGTTCCCTACTCTAGCCACAGATACGCAGTATTTT
j_call: TRBJ2-3
v_call: TRBV4-1
d_call: NA
clone_size: NA

cdr3_aa: CSARGVGLGRRNQPQHF
cdr3_nt: TGCAGTGCTAGAGGTGTGGGGTTGGGTAGGCGCAATCAGCCCCAGCATTTT
j_call: TRBJ1-5
v_call: TRBV20-1
d_call: NA
clone_size: many

cdr3_aa: CASSPQTDIKETQYF
cdr3_nt: TGTGCCAGCTCACCGCAGACAGACATTAAAGAGACCCAGTACTTC
j_call: TRBJ2-5
v_call: TRBV18
d_call: NA
clone_size: many

cdr3_aa: CASSLLGGDTEAFF
cdr3_nt: TGTGCCAGCAGCTTACTTGGGGGCGACACTGAAGCTTTCTTT
j_call: TRBJ1-1
v_call: TRBV7-9
d_call: NA
clone_size: many

cdr3_aa: CASSAGQNSYEQYF
cdr3_nt: TGTGCCAGCAGCGCCGGACAAAACTCCTACGAGCAGTACTTC
j_call: TRBJ2-7
v_call: TRBV7-2
d_call: NA
clone_size: few

cdr3_aa: CASTSGSSWSYEQYF
cdr3_nt: TGTGCCAGTACTAGCGGGAGTTCTTGGTCCTACGAGCAGTACTTC
j_call: TRBJ2-7
v_call: TRBV28
d_call: TRBD2
clone_size: many

cdr3_aa: CASSTGRGAEQYF
cdr3_nt: TGCGCCAGTAGCACCGGGAGAGGGGCCGAGCAGTACTTC
j_call: TRBJ2-7
v_call: TRBV5-1
d_call: NA
clone_size: NA

cdr3_aa: CASSSPFGGNTEAFF
cdr3_nt: TGTGCCAGCAGTTCCCCCTTTGGAGGGAACACTGAAGCTTTCTTT
j_call: TRBJ1-1
v_call: TRBV28
d_call: NA
clone_size: few

cdr3_aa: CASSLLAGVETDTQYF
cdr3_nt: TGTGCCAGCAGCTTGCTAGCGGGAGTAGAAACAGATACGCAGTATTTT
j_call: TRBJ2-3
v_call: TRBV5-6
d_call: TRBD2
clone_size: NA

cdr3_aa: CSVDIGRGGGYTF
cdr3_nt: TGCAGCGTTGACATAGGTCGAGGTGGTGGCTACACCTTC
j_call: TRBJ1-2
v_call: TRBV29-1
d_call: NA
clone_size: few

cdr3_aa: CASSQDYGNDEQFF
cdr3_nt: TGTGCCAGCAGCCAAGACTACGGGAATGATGAGCAGTTCTTC
j_call: TRBJ2-1
v_call: TRBV4-2
d_call: NA
clone_size: NA

cdr3_aa: CASTLVGTEAFF
cdr3_nt: TGTGCCAGTACCTTAGTGGGGACTGAAGCTTTCTTT
j_call: TRBJ1-1
v_call: TRBV19
d_call: NA
clone_size: few

cdr3_aa: CASSPRDPPYEQYF
cdr3_nt: TGTGCCAGCAGCCCTCGGGACCCCCCCTACGAGCAGTACTTC
j_call: TRBJ2-7
v_call: TRBV3-1
d_call: NA
clone_size: NA

cdr3_aa: CASSFPDDPGTDTQYF
cdr3_nt: TGTGCCAGCAGCTTTCCGGACGACCCCGGGACAGATACGCAGTATTTT
j_call: TRBJ2-3
v_call: TRBV7-9
d_call: NA
clone_size: NA

cdr3_aa: CASRNGRIQETQYF
cdr3_nt: TGTGCCAGCAGAAACGGACGGATCCAAGAGACCCAGTACTTC
j_call: TRBJ2-5
v_call: TRBV12-3/TRBV12-4
d_call: NA
clone_size: NA

cdr3_aa: CASSQEPTPGDPYNEQFF
cdr3_nt: TGCGCCAGCAGCCAAGAGCCTACTCCAGGGGATCCCTACAATGAGCAGTTCTTC
j_call: TRBJ2-1
v_call: TRBV4-1
d_call: NA
clone_size: NA

cdr3_aa: CASSYAGTRWSQYF
cdr3_nt: TGTGCCAGCAGTTATGCCGGGACTAGGTGGTCCCAGTACTTC
j_call: TRBJ2-5
v_call: TRBV6-2/TRBV6-3
d_call: TRBD2
clone_size: few

cdr3_aa: CASSYSRTSTNTWELSF
cdr3_nt: TGTGCCAGCAGTTACTCGCGGACTAGCACGAACACCTGGGAGCTGTCTTTT
j_call: TRBJ2-2
v_call: TRBV6-2/TRBV6-3
d_call: TRBD2
clone_size: NA

cdr3_aa: CASAGSWSQPQHF
cdr3_nt: TGTGCCAGCGCGGGGTCGTGGAGTCAGCCCCAGCATTTT
j_call: TRBJ1-5
v_call: TRBV6-2/TRBV6-3
d_call: NA
clone_size: many

cdr3_aa: CAISELGQGGSPLHF
cdr3_nt: TGTGCCATCAGTGAGCTGGGACAGGGCGGTTCACCCCTCCACTTT
j_call: TRBJ1-6
v_call: TRBV10-3
d_call: TRBD1
clone_size: many

cdr3_aa: CASRLAPPGTGELFF
cdr3_nt: TGTGCCAGCAGGTTAGCCCCCCCGGGGACCGGGGAGCTGTTTTTT
j_call: TRBJ2-2
v_call: TRBV7-2
d_call: NA
clone_size: NA

cdr3_aa: CASSYRGLAAETLYF
cdr3_nt: TGTGCCAGCAGTTACCGAGGACTAGCGGCAGAGACCCTGTACTTC
j_call: TRBJ2-7
v_call: TRBV6-2/TRBV6-3
d_call: TRBD2
clone_size: NA

cdr3_aa: CASSSYRLAGHTDTQYF
cdr3_nt: TGTGCCAGCAGCTCCTACCGACTAGCGGGGCACACAGATACGCAGTATTTT
j_call: TRBJ2-3
v_call: TRBV7-2
d_call: TRBD2
clone_size: few

cdr3_aa: CATSRELAADEQFF
cdr3_nt: TGTGCCACCAGCAGAGAACTAGCAGCGGATGAGCAGTTCTTC
j_call: TRBJ2-1
v_call: TRBV15
d_call: NA
clone_size: few

cdr3_aa: CASGLGFYEQYF
cdr3_nt: TGTGCTAGTGGTTTGGGATTCTACGAGCAGTACTTC
j_call: TRBJ2-7
v_call: TRBV12-5
d_call: NA
clone_size: NA

cdr3_aa: CASSQDRTVGYNEQFF
cdr3_nt: TGCGCCAGCAGCCAAGACAGGACAGTGGGCTACAATGAGCAGTTCTTC
j_call: TRBJ2-1
v_call: TRBV4-3
d_call: NA
clone_size: NA

cdr3_aa: CASNIAGVDTQYF
cdr3_nt: TGTGCCAGCAACATAGCGGGAGTAGATACGCAGTATTTT
j_call: TRBJ2-3
v_call: TRBV7-8
d_call: TRBD2
clone_size: NA

cdr3_aa: CATSDLGGKGTDTQYF
cdr3_nt: TGTGCCACCAGTGATTTAGGGGGAAAGGGGACAGATACGCAGTATTTT
j_call: TRBJ2-3
v_call: TRBV24-1
d_call: NA
clone_size: NA

cdr3_aa: CASKVNGLEPHDQFF
cdr3_nt: TGTGCCAGCAAGGTTAACGGCCTTGAACCCCATGATCAGTTCTTC
j_call: TRBJ2-1
v_call: TRBV6-1
d_call: NA
clone_size: once

cdr3_aa: CASSLVGLRNEQFF
cdr3_nt: TGTGCCAGCAGCTTAGTCGGGCTGAGAAATGAGCAGTTCTTC
j_call: TRBJ2-1
v_call: TRBV7-6
d_call: NA
clone_size: few

cdr3_aa: CATGTGGETQYF
cdr3_nt: TGTGCCACCGGGACAGGAGGGGAGACCCAGTACTTC
j_call: TRBJ2-5
v_call: TRBV10-3
d_call: TRBD1
clone_size: few

cdr3_aa: CASSLRDRAPREKLFF
cdr3_nt: TGTGCCAGCAGCTTAAGGGACAGGGCACCGAGGGAAAAACTGTTTTTT
j_call: TRBJ1-4
v_call: TRBV11-2
d_call: TRBD1
clone_size: NA

cdr3_aa: CSANPGAVDTEAFF
cdr3_nt: TGCAGTGCTAATCCGGGGGCCGTGGATACTGAAGCTTTCTTT
j_call: TRBJ1-1
v_call: TRBV20-1
d_call: NA
clone_size: many

cdr3_aa: CASSLIGFSTDTQYF
cdr3_nt: TGTGCCAGCAGTTTGATCGGGTTTAGCACAGATACGCAGTATTTT
j_call: TRBJ2-3
v_call: TRBV12-3/TRBV12-4
d_call: NA
clone_size: NA

cdr3_aa: CASSTLNRPQGYTF
cdr3_nt: TGTGCCAGCAGTACGCTGAACAGGCCCCAGGGCTACACCTTC
j_call: TRBJ1-2
v_call: TRBV28
d_call: NA
clone_size: many

cdr3_aa: CASSRILTRASNTEAFF
cdr3_nt: TGTGCCAGCAGCCGAATCCTAACCCGCGCATCGAACACTGAAGCTTTCTTT
j_call: TRBJ1-1
v_call: TRBV7-9
d_call: NA
clone_size: NA

cdr3_aa: CATSDFVLAGREDTQYF
cdr3_nt: TGTGCCACCAGTGATTTCGTACTAGCGGGACGGGAAGATACGCAGTATTTT
j_call: TRBJ2-3
v_call: TRBV24-1
d_call: TRBD2
clone_size: many

cdr3_aa: CASSLRLAGNNEQFF
cdr3_nt: TGTGCCAGCAGTTTGCGTCTAGCGGGGAACAATGAGCAGTTCTTC
j_call: TRBJ2-1
v_call: TRBV12-3/TRBV12-4
d_call: TRBD2
clone_size: few

cdr3_aa: CASRRTVSYEQYF
cdr3_nt: TGTGCCAGCAGGCGGACCGTCTCCTACGAGCAGTACTTC
j_call: TRBJ2-7
v_call: TRBV6-2/TRBV6-3
d_call: NA
clone_size: NA

cdr3_aa: CSALDRNTEAFF
cdr3_nt: TGCAGTGCTCTGGACAGAAACACTGAAGCTTTCTTT
j_call: TRBJ1-1
v_call: TRBV20-1
d_call: NA
clone_size: NA

cdr3_aa: CASILPGTSGRGSYNEQFF
cdr3_nt: TGTGCCAGCATCCTCCCCGGGACTAGCGGGAGAGGGTCCTACAATGAGCAGTTCTTC
j_call: TRBJ2-1
v_call: TRBV28
d_call: TRBD2
clone_size: few

cdr3_aa: CASSLESGFGAKNIQYF
cdr3_nt: TGTGCCAGCAGCTTGGAGTCGGGGTTTGGAGCCAAAAACATTCAGTACTTC
j_call: TRBJ2-4
v_call: TRBV5-4
d_call: NA
clone_size: NA

cdr3_aa: CASSRVSEAFF
cdr3_nt: TGTGCCAGCAGTAGGGTATCTGAAGCTTTCTTT
j_call: TRBJ1-1
v_call: TRBV12-3/TRBV12-4
d_call: NA
clone_size: few